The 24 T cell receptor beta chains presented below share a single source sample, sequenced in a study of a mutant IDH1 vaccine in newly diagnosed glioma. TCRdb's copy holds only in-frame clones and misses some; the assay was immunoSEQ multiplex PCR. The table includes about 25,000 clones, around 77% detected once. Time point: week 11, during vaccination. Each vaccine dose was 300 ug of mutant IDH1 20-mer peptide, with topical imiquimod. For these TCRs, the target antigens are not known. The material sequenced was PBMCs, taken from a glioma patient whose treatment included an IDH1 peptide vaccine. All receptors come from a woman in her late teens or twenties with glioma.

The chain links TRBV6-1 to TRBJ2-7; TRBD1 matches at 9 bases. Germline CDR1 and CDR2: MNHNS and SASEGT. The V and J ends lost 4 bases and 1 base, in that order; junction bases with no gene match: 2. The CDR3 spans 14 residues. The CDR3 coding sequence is TGTGCCAGCAGTGGTGGGACAGGGTCCTACGAGCAGTACTTC. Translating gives CASSGGTGSYEQYF.

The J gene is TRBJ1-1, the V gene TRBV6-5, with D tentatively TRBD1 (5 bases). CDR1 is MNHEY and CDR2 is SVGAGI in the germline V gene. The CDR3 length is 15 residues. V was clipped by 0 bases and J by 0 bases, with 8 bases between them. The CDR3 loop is CASSYSGVVNTEAFF. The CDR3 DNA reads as TGTGCCAGCAGTTACTCGGGGGTGGTGAACACTGAAGCTTTCTTT.

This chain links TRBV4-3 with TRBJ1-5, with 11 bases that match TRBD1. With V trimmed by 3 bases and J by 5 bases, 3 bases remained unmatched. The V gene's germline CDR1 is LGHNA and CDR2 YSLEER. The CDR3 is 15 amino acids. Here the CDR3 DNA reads TGCGCCAGCAGCCAGGACAGGGGGCCGGATCAGCCCCAGCATTTT. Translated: CASSQDRGPDQPQHF.

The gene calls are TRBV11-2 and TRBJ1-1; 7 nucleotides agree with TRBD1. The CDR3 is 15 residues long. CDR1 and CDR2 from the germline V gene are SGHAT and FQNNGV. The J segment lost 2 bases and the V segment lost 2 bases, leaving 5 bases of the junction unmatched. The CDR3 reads CASSLSRGGNTEAFF. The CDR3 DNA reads TGTGCCAGCAGCTTAAGTCGAGGGGGCAACACTGAAGCTTTCTTT.

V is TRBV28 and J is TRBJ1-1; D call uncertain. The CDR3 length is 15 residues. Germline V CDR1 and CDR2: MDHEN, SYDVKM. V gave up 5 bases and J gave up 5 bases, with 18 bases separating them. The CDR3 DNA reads TGTGCCAGCAGTCGCCGGGCCCCGGGTCGGACTGAAGCTTTCTTT. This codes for CASSRRAPGRTEAFF.

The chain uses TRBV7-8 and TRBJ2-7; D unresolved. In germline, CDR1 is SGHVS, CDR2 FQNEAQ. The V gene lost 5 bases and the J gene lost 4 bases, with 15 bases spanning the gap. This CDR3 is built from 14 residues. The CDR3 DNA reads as TGTGCCAGCAGCACCCCTTCCCGTGTGTACGAGCAGTACTTC. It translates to CASSTPSRVYEQYF.

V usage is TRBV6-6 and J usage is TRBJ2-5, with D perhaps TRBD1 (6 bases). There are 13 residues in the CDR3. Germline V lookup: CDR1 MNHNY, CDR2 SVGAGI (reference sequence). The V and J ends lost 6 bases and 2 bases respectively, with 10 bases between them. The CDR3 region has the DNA TGTGCCAGCAGCCACGGACAGCAAGAGACCCAGTACTTC. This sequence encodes CASSHGQQETQYF.

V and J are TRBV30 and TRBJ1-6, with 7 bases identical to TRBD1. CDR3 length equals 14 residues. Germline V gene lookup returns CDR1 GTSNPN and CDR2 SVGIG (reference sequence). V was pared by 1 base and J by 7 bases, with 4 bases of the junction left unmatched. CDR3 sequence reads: CAWSGGQLNSPLHF. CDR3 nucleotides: TGTGCCTGGAGTGGGGGACAGCTAAATTCACCCCTCCACTTT.

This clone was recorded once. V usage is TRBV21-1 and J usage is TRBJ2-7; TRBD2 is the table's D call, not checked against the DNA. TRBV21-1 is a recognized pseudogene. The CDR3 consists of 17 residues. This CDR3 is CASRRTSAKTTTYEQYF. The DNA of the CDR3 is TGTGCCAGCAGAAGGACTAGCGCGAAAACAACTACCTACGAGCAGTACTTC.

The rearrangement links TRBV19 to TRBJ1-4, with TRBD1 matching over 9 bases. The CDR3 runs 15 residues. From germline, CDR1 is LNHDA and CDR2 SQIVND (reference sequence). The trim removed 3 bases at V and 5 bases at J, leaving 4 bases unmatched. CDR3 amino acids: CASSIRTGVNEKLFF. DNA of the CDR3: TGTGCCAGTAGTATTAGGACAGGGGTGAATGAAAAACTGTTTTTT.

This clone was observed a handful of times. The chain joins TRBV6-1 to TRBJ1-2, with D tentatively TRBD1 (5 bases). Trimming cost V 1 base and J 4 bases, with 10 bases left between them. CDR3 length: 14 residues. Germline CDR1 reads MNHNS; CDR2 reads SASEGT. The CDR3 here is CASSEGMGRYGYTF. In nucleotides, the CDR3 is TGTGCCAGCAGTGAAGGGATGGGGCGCTATGGCTACACCTTC.

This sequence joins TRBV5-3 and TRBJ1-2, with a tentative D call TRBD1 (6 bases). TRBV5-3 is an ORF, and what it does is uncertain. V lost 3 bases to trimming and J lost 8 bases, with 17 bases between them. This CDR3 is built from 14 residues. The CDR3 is CARSSNRVTNGYTF. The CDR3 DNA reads TGTGCCAGAAGCTCAAACAGGGTGACTAACGGCTACACCTTC.

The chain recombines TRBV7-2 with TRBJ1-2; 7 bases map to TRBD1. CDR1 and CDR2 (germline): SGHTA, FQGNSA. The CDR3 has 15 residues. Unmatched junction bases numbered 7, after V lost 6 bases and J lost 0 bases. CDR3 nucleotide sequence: TGTGCCAGCAGTCGACTGACAGGGCCTAACTATGGCTACACCTTC. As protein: CASSRLTGPNYGYTF.

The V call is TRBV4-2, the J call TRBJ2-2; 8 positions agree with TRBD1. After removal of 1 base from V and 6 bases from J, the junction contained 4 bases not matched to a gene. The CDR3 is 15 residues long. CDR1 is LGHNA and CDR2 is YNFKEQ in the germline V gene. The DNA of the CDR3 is TGTGCCAGCAGCCAAGTACAGGGGGTAGCCGGGGAGCTGTTTTTT. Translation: CASSQVQGVAGELFF.

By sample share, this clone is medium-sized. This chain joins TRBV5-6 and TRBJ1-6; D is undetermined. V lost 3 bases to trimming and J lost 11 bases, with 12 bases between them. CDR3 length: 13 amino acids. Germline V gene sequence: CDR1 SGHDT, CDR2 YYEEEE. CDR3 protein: CASSSLGGTPLHF. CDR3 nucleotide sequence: TGTGCCAGCAGCTCCCTCGGAGGGACACCCCTCCACTTT.

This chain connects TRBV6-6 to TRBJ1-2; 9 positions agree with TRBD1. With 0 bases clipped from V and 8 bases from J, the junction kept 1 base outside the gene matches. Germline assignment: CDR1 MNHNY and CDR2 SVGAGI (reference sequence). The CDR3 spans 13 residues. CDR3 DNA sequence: TGTGCCAGCAGTTACTCTGGGACAGGGGGCTACACCTTC. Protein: CASSYSGTGGYTF.

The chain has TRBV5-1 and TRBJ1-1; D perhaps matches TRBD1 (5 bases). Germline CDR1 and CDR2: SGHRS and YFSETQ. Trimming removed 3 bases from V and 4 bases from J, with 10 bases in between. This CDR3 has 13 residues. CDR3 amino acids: CASSSGSTTEAFF. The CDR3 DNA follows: TGCGCCAGCAGCTCAGGGAGTACCACTGAAGCTTTCTTT.

In DNA form, the CDR3 reads TGTGCCAGCAGCTTCTCGCAGGCGGCCGAGCAGTACTTC. It yields the protein CASSFSQAAEQYF. V usage is TRBV5-6 and J usage is TRBJ2-7, with no clear D. V shed 2 bases and J shed 6 bases, with 12 bases lying between them. CDR3 length: 13 amino acids. Germline V CDR1 and CDR2: SGHDT, YYEEEE.

CDR3 coding DNA: TGTGCCAGCAGCAACCGGGACAGAGTCACAGATACGCAGTATTTT. Protein product: CASSNRDRVTDTQYF. V usage is TRBV7-8 and J usage is TRBJ2-3; 7 bases line up with TRBD1. CDR3 length: 15 amino acids. V was pared by 5 bases and J by 2 bases, with 7 bases of the junction left unmatched. Germline CDR1 reads SGHVS; CDR2 reads FQNEAQ. The full variable domain, completed using reference TRBV7-8 and TRBJ2-3, is GAGVSQSPRYKVAKRGQDVALRCDPISGHVSLFWYQQALGQGPEFLTYFQNEAQLDKSGLPSDRFFAERPEGSVSTLKIQRTQQEDSAVYLCASSNRDRVTDTQYFGPGTRLTVL.

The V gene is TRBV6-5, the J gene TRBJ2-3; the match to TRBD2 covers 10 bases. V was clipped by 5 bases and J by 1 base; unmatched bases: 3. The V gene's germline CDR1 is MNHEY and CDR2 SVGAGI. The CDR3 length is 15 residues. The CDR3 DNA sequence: TGTGCCAGCAGTCTCACTAGCGGGGGCACAGATACGCAGTATTTT. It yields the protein CASSLTSGGTDTQYF.

CDR3 bases: TGCAGCGTTGATAGGGGCAGCGCTAGCACAGATACGCAGTATTTT. As protein: CSVDRGSASTDTQYF. The chain is built from TRBV29-1 and TRBJ2-3, with D possibly TRBD1 on 5 matching bases. This CDR3 is 15 amino acids long. Trimming removed 3 bases at V and 0 bases at J, with 13 bases between. CDR1 is SQVTM and CDR2 is ANQGSEA in the germline V gene.

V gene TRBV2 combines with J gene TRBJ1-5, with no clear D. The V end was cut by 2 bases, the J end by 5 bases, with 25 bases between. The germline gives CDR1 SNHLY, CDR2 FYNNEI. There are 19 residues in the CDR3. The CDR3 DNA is TGTGCCAGCAGTGAACGGGGTGGAACACTCGCATTCCAACATCAGCCCCAGCATTTT. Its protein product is CASSERGGTLAFQHQPQHF.

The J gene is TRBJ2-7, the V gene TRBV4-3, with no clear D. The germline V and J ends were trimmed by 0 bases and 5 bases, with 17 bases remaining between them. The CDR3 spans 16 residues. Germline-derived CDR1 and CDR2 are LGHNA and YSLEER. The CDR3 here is CASSQESLASFHEQYF. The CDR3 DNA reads TGCGCCAGCAGCCAAGAGAGTTTAGCTAGTTTCCACGAGCAGTACTTC.

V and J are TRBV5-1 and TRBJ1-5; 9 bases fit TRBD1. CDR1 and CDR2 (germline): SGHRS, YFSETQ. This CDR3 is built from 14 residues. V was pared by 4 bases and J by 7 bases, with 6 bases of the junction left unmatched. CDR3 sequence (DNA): TGCGCCAGCAGCCCCGGGACAGGGCTCCAGCCCCAGCATTTT. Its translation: CASSPGTGLQPQHF.